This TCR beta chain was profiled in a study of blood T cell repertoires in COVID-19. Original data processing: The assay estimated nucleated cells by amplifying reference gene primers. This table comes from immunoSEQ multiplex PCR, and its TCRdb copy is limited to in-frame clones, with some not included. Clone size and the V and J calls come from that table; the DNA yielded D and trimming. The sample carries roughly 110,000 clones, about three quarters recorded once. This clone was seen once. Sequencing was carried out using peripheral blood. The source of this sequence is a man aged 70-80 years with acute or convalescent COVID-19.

The CDR3 DNA sequence: TGTGCCAGCAGTAATAGCGGGGGAGCCGGGGAGCTGTTTTTT. This codes for CASSNSGGAGELFF. V and J are TRBV6-5 and TRBJ2-2, with 9 bases fitting TRBD2. V dropped 5 bases and J dropped 6; count of bases not matched to a gene: 4. Per the germline V gene, CDR1 is MNHEY and CDR2 is SVGAGI. This CDR3 is 14 amino acids long.